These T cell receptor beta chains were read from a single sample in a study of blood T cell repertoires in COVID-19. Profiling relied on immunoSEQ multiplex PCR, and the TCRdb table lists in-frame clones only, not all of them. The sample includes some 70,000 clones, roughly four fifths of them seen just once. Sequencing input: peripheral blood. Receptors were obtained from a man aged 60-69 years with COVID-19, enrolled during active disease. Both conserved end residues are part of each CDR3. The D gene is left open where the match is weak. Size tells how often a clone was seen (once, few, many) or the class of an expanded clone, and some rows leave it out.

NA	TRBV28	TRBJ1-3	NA	CASTEQVTGNTIYF	TGTGCCAGCACCGAACAAGTGACTGGAAACACCATATATTTT
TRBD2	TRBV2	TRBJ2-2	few	CASREGLAGGLGELFF	TGTGCCAGCAGGGAGGGACTAGCGGGAGGACTCGGGGAGCTGTTTTTT
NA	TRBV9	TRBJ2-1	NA	CASSPPYNEQFF	TGTGCCAGCAGCCCTCCTTACAATGAGCAGTTCTTC
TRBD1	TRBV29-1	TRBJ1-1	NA	CSVDRQGATEAFF	TGCAGCGTTGATAGACAGGGGGCCACTGAAGCTTTCTTT
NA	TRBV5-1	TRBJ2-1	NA	CASSSLKGGGYNEQFF	TGCGCCAGCAGCTCGCTAAAGGGAGGGGGCTACAATGAGCAGTTCTTC
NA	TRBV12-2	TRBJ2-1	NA	CASRPGLTPYNEQFF	TGTGCAAGTCGCCCGGGACTCACGCCTTACAATGAGCAGTTCTTC
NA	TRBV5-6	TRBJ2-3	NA	CASSLAGYDTQYF	TGTGCCAGCAGCTTGGCGGGTTACGATACGCAGTATTTT
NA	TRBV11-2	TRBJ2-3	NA	CASSLDSTDTQYF	TGTGCCAGCAGCTTGGACAGTACAGATACGCAGTATTTT
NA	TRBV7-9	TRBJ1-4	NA	CASSFRGDEKLFF	TGTGCCAGCAGCTTTAGGGGTGACGAAAAACTGTTTTTT
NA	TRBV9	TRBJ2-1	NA	CASSVQGYEQFF	TGTGCCAGCAGCGTACAGGGTTATGAGCAGTTCTTC
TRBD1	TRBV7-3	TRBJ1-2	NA	CASSFEVSGQGRYTF	TGTGCCAGCAGCTTTGAAGTGTCGGGACAGGGGCGCTACACCTTC
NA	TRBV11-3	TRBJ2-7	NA	CASSSVYEQYF	TGTGCCAGCAGCTCCGTATACGAGCAGTACTTC
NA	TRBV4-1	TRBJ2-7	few	CASSQGSNYEQYF	TGCGCCAGCAGCCAAGGCAGTAATTACGAGCAGTACTTC
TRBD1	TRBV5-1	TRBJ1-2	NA	CASSLEGQGYGYTF	TGCGCCAGCAGCTTGGAGGGACAGGGCTATGGCTACACCTTC
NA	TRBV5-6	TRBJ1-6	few	CASQTEKLGNSPLHF	TGTGCCAGTCAGACAGAAAAGCTCGGTAATTCACCCCTCCACTTT
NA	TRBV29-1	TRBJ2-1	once	CSVERATRHEQFF	TGCAGCGTTGAGAGGGCCACTCGCCATGAGCAGTTCTTC
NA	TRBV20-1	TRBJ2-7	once	CSASPAAGDYEQYF	TGCAGTGCTAGTCCGGCCGCAGGGGACTACGAGCAGTACTTC
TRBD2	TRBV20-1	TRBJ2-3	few	CSALGWDYQYF	TGCAGTGCTCTAGGATGGGACTACCAGTATTTT
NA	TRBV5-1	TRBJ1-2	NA	CASGPGLMGYGYTF	TGCGCCAGTGGTCCGGGACTCATGGGCTATGGCTACACCTTC
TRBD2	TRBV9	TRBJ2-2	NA	CASATYGLAPINTGELFF	TGTGCCAGCGCGACCTATGGACTAGCGCCTATTAACACCGGGGAGCTGTTTTTT
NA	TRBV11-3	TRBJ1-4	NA	CASSLDSGDEKLFF	TGTGCCAGCAGCTTAGATTCAGGGGATGAAAAACTGTTTTTT
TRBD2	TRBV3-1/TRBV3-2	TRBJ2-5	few	CASSLRTSGSVTQYF	TGTGCCAGCAGCCTACGGACTAGCGGGAGCGTGACCCAGTACTTC
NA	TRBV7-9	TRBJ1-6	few	CASSPLPTEGSPLHF	TGTGCCAGCAGCCCTTTACCCACAGAGGGATCACCCCTCCACTTT
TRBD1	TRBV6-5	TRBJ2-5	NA	CASSFRTGPGETQYF	TGTGCCAGCAGCTTCAGGACAGGGCCCGGAGAGACCCAGTACTTC
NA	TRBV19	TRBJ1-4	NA	CASSRGGNEKLFF	TGTGCCAGTTCTAGGGGAGGAAATGAAAAACTGTTTTTT
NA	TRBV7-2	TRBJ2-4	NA	CASTVDSLAKNIQYF	TGTGCCAGCACTGTCGACAGTCTAGCCAAAAACATTCAGTACTTC
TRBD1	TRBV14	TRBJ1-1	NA	CASRGQGYTEAFF	TGTGCCAGCAGAGGACAGGGTTACACTGAAGCTTTCTTT
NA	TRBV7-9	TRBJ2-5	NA	CASSPTQETQYF	TGTGCCAGCAGCCCCACACAAGAGACCCAGTACTTC
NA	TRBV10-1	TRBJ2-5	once	CPSSRRGQETQYF	TGCCCCAGCAGCCGACGGGGCCAAGAGACCCAGTACTTC
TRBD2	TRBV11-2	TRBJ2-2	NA	CASISGLAGGGGELFF	TGTGCCAGCATCTCGGGACTAGCGGGAGGAGGGGGGGAGCTGTTTTTT
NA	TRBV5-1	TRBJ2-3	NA	CASSESRDTQYF	TGCGCCAGCAGCGAATCTAGGGATACGCAGTATTTT
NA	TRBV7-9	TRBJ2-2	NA	CASGQSGDGELFF	TGTGCCAGCGGCCAGTCCGGAGACGGGGAGCTGTTTTTT
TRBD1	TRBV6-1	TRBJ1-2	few	CASSETGSAGYTF	TGTGCCAGCAGTGAGACAGGGAGCGCCGGCTACACCTTC
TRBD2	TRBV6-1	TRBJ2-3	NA	CASSEFGSGTSGVGGTDTQYF	TGTGCCAGCAGTGAATTCGGCTCCGGGACTAGCGGGGTGGGGGGCACAGATACGCAGTATTTT
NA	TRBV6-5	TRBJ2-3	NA	CASRIQGGTQYF	TGTGCCAGCAGGATACAGGGCGGTACGCAGTATTTT
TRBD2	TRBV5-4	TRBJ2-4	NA	CASSSGLAGGLAKNIQYF	TGTGCCAGCAGCTCGGGACTAGCGGGGGGGCTAGCCAAAAACATTCAGTACTTC
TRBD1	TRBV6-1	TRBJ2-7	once	CASSENRDSYEQYF	TGTGCCAGCAGTGAAAACCGGGACAGCTACGAGCAGTACTTC
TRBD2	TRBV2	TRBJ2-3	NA	CASSDIAGGTPPQYF	TGTGCCAGCAGTGACATAGCGGGGGGGACCCCACCGCAGTATTTT
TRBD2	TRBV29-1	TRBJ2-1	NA	CSVGSLLAGGANEQFF	TGCAGCGTTGGATCCCTACTAGCGGGGGGGGCCAATGAGCAGTTCTTC
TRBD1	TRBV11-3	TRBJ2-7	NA	CASSLTGTEQYF	TGTGCCAGCAGCTTGACAGGGACCGAGCAGTACTTC
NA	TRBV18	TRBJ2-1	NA	CASSPTQYNEQFF	TGTGCCAGCTCACCAACCCAGTACAATGAGCAGTTCTTC
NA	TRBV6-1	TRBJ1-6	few	CASMLRGPDSPLHF	TGTGCCAGCATGCTCCGGGGTCCGGACTCACCCCTCCACTTT
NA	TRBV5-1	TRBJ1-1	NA	CASSSEEDTEAFF	TGCGCCAGCAGCTCGGAAGAGGACACTGAAGCTTTCTTT
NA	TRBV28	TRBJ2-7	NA	CASGTAIYEQYF	TGTGCCAGCGGGACTGCAATCTACGAGCAGTACTTC
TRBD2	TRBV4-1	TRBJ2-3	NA	CASSQVAGGLDTQYF	TGCGCCAGCAGCCAAGTAGCGGGAGGGTTAGATACGCAGTATTTT
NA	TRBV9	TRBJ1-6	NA	CASSVGGDSPLHF	TGTGCCAGCAGCGTAGGAGGCGATTCACCCCTCCACTTT